Listed below are T cell receptor beta chains from one sample, sequenced in a study of blood T cells in healthy people across ages. TCRdb redid the calling of the 5' RACE reads with MiXCR, one entry per CDR3 protein. The sample shows some 1.4 million distinct CDR3 sequences, 35% to 45% of them seen only once. Sequencing input: blood. The origin of the receptors is a woman under 30 in good health. Each CDR3 is given with its conserved first and last residue. The D gene is left open where the match is weak. For some rows the clone size is stated as once, few or many, or as a class when expanded; others skip it.

D,J,size,V,CDR3,DNA
NA,TRBJ1-2,few,TRBV11-2,CASRGVGSNYGYTF,TGTGCCAGCAGGGGGGTTGGGAGTAACTATGGCTACACCTTC
TRBD2,TRBJ2-7,NA,TRBV12-3/TRBV12-4,CASSTLTSGRINEQYF,TGTGCCAGCAGTACCCTCACTAGCGGGAGGATTAACGAGCAGTACTTC
TRBD1,TRBJ2-7,NA,TRBV7-2,CASRVDRVNEQYF,TGTGCCAGCAGAGTGGACAGGGTGAACGAGCAGTACTTC
NA,TRBJ1-2,NA,TRBV27,CASSLSQASDYGYTF,TGTGCCAGCAGTTTATCCCAGGCATCGGACTATGGCTACACCTTC
NA,TRBJ1-6,NA,TRBV2,CASSDLGVGNSPLHF,TGTGCCAGCAGTGATTTGGGGGTTGGAAATTCACCCCTCCACTTT
NA,TRBJ2-3,NA,TRBV20-1,CSASSVPGGGDTQYF,TGCAGTGCTAGCTCCGTGCCAGGGGGAGGAGATACGCAGTATTTT
NA,TRBJ2-3,many,TRBV4-2,CASSQDGRSTDTQYF,TGCGCCAGCAGCCAAGATGGGCGGTCCACAGATACGCAGTATTTT
NA,TRBJ1-2,few,TRBV6-6,CASSYSEGGYTF,TGTGCCAGCAGTTACTCCGAGGGGGGCTACACCTTC
NA,TRBJ2-3,NA,TRBV20-1,CSAVRDGSDTQYF,TGCAGTGCCGTCCGGGACGGATCAGATACGCAGTATTTT
NA,TRBJ1-1,few,TRBV3-1,CASSQSGGRGTEAFF,TGTGCCAGCAGCCAGTCCGGTGGCAGAGGGACTGAAGCTTTCTTT
NA,TRBJ2-7,NA,TRBV3-1,CASSQDWAGPSYEQYF,TGTGCCAGCAGCCAAGATTGGGCAGGGCCGTCCTACGAGCAGTACTTC
TRBD1,TRBJ2-7,NA,TRBV2,CASTDRGAYEQYF,TGTGCCAGCACGGACAGGGGGGCCTACGAGCAGTACTTC
NA,TRBJ1-6,NA,TRBV6-5,CASSYSRAGGVPYNSPLHF,TGTGCCAGCAGTTACTCGAGAGCGGGTGGGGTCCCCTATAATTCACCCCTCCACTTT
TRBD2,TRBJ2-7,many,TRBV5-1,CASSLAASGSYEQYF,TGCGCCAGCAGCTTGGCGGCTAGCGGGAGCTACGAGCAGTACTTC
TRBD2,TRBJ2-5,NA,TRBV4-1,CASSRSAGLAGRQETQYF,TGCGCCAGCAGCAGAAGTGCGGGGCTAGCGGGACGCCAAGAGACCCAGTACTTC
NA,TRBJ1-2,NA,TRBV7-9,CASSSTGLVNYGYTF,TGTGCCAGCAGCTCCACAGGGCTAGTTAACTATGGCTACACCTTC
NA,TRBJ2-5,NA,TRBV12-3/TRBV12-4,CASSFGLGKTQYF,TGTGCCAGCAGTTTCGGGCTCGGGAAGACCCAGTACTTC
TRBD1,TRBJ1-1,NA,TRBV30,CAWRQGAEDTEAFF,TGTGCCTGGAGACAGGGGGCAGAGGATACTGAAGCTTTCTTT